This note documents a single TCR beta chain sequence. Its antigen remains unknown. There are 14 residues in the CDR3. V was clipped by 5 bases and J by 4 bases, with 15 bases between them. Germline CDR1 reads SGHKS; CDR2 reads YYEKEE (reference sequence). This specimen belongs to a study of T cells in localized non-small cell lung cancer. General study points: Clonality of T cells reached its maximum in uninvolved adjacent lung, surpassing tumor. There were a median roughly 62 of the top 100 tumor clones appearing in adjacent lung. It remains possible that heterogeneity exists, since only one tumor region was sequenced.

The method was immunoSEQ multiplex PCR; TCRdb's version includes in-frame clones alone and lacks a portion of them. The sample lists 25,000 to 30,000 clones, about 90% occurring once. The origin of this receptor is a woman aged 35-75 years with stage III lung adenocarcinoma. This rearrangement joins TRBV5-5 to TRBJ1-1; TRBD1 is a possible D gene (6 bases). Sequenced here: peripheral blood mononuclear cells, sampled before any cancer treatment. CDR3 DNA sequence: TGTGCCAGCAGTTATGCACAGGGCACCACTGAAGCTTTCTTT. This sequence encodes CASSYAQGTTEAFF.